This record covers a single T cell receptor (beta chain). The antigen is not known. This sample stems from a study of cytomegalovirus exposure and HLA in healthy donors. Study-wide context: For the 300 to 400 genotyped donors, 75% to 90% fell within the Caucasian-associated ancestry cluster.

Sampled while nominally healthy, donors likely had unrecorded immune exposures. Between the trimmed V and J ends, which lost 3 bases and 1 base, there was a span of 9 bases. CDR3 length: 14 amino acids. The V gene's germline CDR1 is KGHSH and CDR2 LQKENI. 60 Vbeta and 13 Jbeta primers were used in PCR. The protocol was immunoSEQ multiplex PCR, while the TCRdb copy is restricted to in-frame clones and leaves out a portion. The table lists 100,000 to 150,000 clones. Study outcomes and limitations: Associated with cytomegalovirus, according to the listing, were about 160 TCR beta chains. Presence/absence comparisons presumed near-even sequencing depth among donors.

Sequencing was performed on PBMCs. This receptor was taken from a middle-aged woman in good health and CMV-seronegative. The gene calls are TRBV18 and TRBJ1-1, with D tentatively TRBD1 (5 bases). The CDR3 DNA follows: TGTGCCAGCTCACCTTATACAGGGAACACTGAAGCTTTCTTT. Protein: CASSPYTGNTEAFF.